This TCR beta chain was obtained from a study of blood T cells in healthy people across ages. Then a second PCR, running about 6 to 11 cycles, was carried out with a sample-barcoded 5' primer and a J-beta primer mix. TCRdb itself ran the 5' RACE reads through MiXCR, one entry per CDR3 protein. This table has 700,000 to 800,000 distinct CDR3 sequences, 43% appearing once. On this clonotype: Its cognate antigen is unknown.

CDR1 is LGHNA, CDR2 YNFKEQ, per germline. CDR3 length equals 18 residues. V was pared by 1 base and J by 2 bases, with 15 bases between. General study findings and limits: Long-lived donors carried more naive CD4+ cells and greater diversity than aged donors. TCR beta diversity per million T cells fell roughly linearly with age. Possibly, changes in expanded clonotypes were confounded because donor CMV status was unknown.

The sequence derives from a woman aged 60 to 75 in good health. The gene calls are TRBV4-2 and TRBJ2-6; maybe TRBD2 (6 bases). Material for sequencing was blood. CDR3 region: CASSQVGEVVPGANVLTF. The CDR3 DNA sequence: TGTGCCAGCAGCCAAGTAGGGGAGGTCGTCCCTGGGGCCAACGTCCTGACTTTC.